This entry concerns a single TCR beta chain. Antigen unknown. Each cDNA held unique molecular identifiers, and template switching gave it a universal primer site. TCRdb redid the calling of the 5' RACE reads with MiXCR, one entry per CDR3 protein. The table lists 400,000 to 550,000 distinct CDR3 sequences, about 20% of them singletons. This entry comes from a study of identical twins. Study-level results: While abundant cord blood beta clonotypes carried fewer insertions, memory repertoires showed no such pattern.

Trimming pared 5 bases from V and 4 bases from J, leaving 28 bases between. The CDR3 spans 19 residues. The germline CDR1 and CDR2 sequences are SGHDT and YYEEEE. This sample was shared with a second study, whose subject was T cells expressing NK-cell markers. As reported in that work: Each TCR beta repertoire originated in sorted T cells that were CD3+CD56+NKG2C+, CD3+CD56+NKG2C- or CD3+CD56-NKG2C+. In several donors, dominant NKG2C+ clonotypes were about 1.0-7.5% of CD8+ T cells.

The chain carries TRBV5-6 and TRBJ2-1; TRBD2 is a possible D gene (5 bases). The source is a young woman in good health. Sequences were obtained from CD4+ T cells sorted from blood. In DNA form, the CDR3 reads TGTGCCAGCAGAAAGAGTAACCCGAGCGGACGTGGTCATTACAATGAGCAGTTCTTC. Translated: CASRKSNPSGRGHYNEQFF.